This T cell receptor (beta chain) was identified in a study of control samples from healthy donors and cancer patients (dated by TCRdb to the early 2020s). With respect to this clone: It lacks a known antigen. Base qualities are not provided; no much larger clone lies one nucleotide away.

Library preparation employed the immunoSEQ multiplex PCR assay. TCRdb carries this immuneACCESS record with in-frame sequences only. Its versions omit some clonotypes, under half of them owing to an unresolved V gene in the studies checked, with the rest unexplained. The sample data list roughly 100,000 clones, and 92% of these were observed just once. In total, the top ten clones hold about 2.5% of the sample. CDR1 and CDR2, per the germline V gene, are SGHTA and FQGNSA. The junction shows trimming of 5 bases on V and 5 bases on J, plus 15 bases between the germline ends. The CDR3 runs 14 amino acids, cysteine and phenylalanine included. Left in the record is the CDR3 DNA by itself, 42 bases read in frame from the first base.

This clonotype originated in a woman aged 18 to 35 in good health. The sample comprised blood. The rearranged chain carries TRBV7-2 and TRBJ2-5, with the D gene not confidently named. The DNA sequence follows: TGTGCCAGCAGCGTAGAGGCTAGATGGGAGACCCAGTACTTC. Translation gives CASSVEARWETQYF.